These T cell receptor beta chains were read from a single sample in a study of T-cell memory formation after mild COVID-19. In TCRdb, the 5' RACE reads were re-called with MiXCR into one record per CDR3 protein. The data show tens of thousands of distinct CDR3 sequences, with 12% seen just once and around 25% held by the top ten. The sequenced sample was PBMCs or a T cell subset sorted from them (not recorded which). Every receptor here comes from a man between 18 and 35 years old who had mild COVID-19 (a few samples of this study predate the infection). Cell type and time point are not known. Both conserved end residues are part of each CDR3. D genes are given only for firm matches. The size field is filled for only some rows; it gives once, few, many or a size class.

few	TRBD2	TRBV7-3	TRBJ2-3	TGTGCCAGCAGCTTAACTAGCGGGGGGGCAGATACGCAGTATTTT	CASSLTSGGADTQYF
few	NA	TRBV28	TRBJ1-1	TGTGCCAGCAGTTCCGCCCCCAGGAACACTGAAGCTTTCTTT	CASSSAPRNTEAFF
few	NA	TRBV29-1	TRBJ1-1	TGCAGCGTTGACCAGGCTAACACTGAAGCTTTCTTT	CSVDQANTEAFF
NA	NA	TRBV6-2/TRBV6-3	TRBJ1-1	TGTGCCAGCAGTCAGTGGGGTGGTGACAGCCGGGAGGCTTTCTTT	CASSQWGGDSREAFF
few	NA	TRBV4-2	TRBJ1-1	TGTGCCAGCAGCCAAGATGTGGGGCGGAGCGCTGAAGCTTTCTTT	CASSQDVGRSAEAFF
few	TRBD1	TRBV18	TRBJ2-7	TGTGCCAGCTCCTCCGGGACAGGGCCCTACGAGCAGTACTTC	CASSSGTGPYEQYF
many	TRBD2	TRBV7-9	TRBJ2-2	TGTGCCAGCAGCTCGACTAGCGGTCCCCTTATAACCGGGGAGCTGTTTTTT	CASSSTSGPLITGELFF
many	NA	TRBV6-6	TRBJ1-2	TGTGCCAGCAGTTACTCGATTGGCTCAGGAAGCAACTATGGCTACACCTTC	CASSYSIGSGSNYGYTF
few	NA	TRBV7-2	TRBJ2-6	TGTGCCAGCACCTATTGGGGGTCTGGGGCCAACGTCCTGACTTTC	CASTYWGSGANVLTF
few	TRBD2	TRBV5-4	TRBJ2-1	TGTGCCAGCAGCTTGCTAGCGGGGGGCTACAATGAGCAGTTCTTC	CASSLLAGGYNEQFF
many	TRBD2	TRBV20-1	TRBJ2-3	TGCAGTGCTAGAGAACTAGCGGGGGGGCCGGTCACAGATACGCAGTATTTT	CSARELAGGPVTDTQYF
many	NA	TRBV7-2	TRBJ2-1	TGTGCCAGCAGCTTTATTTACTCCTACAATGAGCAGTTCTTC	CASSFIYSYNEQFF
NA	TRBD2	TRBV11-2	TRBJ2-5	TGTGCCAGCAGCCGGGGGGGACCAAGGGAGACCCAGTACTTC	CASSRGGPRETQYF
few	NA	TRBV29-1	TRBJ1-1	TGCAGCTATCGGACGCTGCTCACTGAAGCTTTCTTT	CSYRTLLTEAFF
many	TRBD2	TRBV7-2	TRBJ2-3	TGTGCCAGCAGCTTAGTCGGGGGGGTCACAGATACGCAGTATTTT	CASSLVGGVTDTQYF
few	NA	TRBV7-2	TRBJ1-1	TGTGCCAGCAGCTTATTCTCCTCCACTGAAGCTTTCTTT	CASSLFSSTEAFF
NA	NA	TRBV3-1	TRBJ1-2	TGTGCCAGCAGCCTCCTCGACGGGAACTATGGCTACACCTTC	CASSLLDGNYGYTF
NA	NA	TRBV20-1	TRBJ2-2	TGCAGTGCTAGAACGGGGGCCGCGAACACCGGGGAGCTGTTTTTT	CSARTGAANTGELFF
NA	NA	TRBV20-1	TRBJ2-3	TGCAGTGCCCTACGGACGCCACACGCAACAGATACGCAGTATTTT	CSALRTPHATDTQYF
many	NA	TRBV3-1	TRBJ2-3	TGTGCCAGCAGCCAAGTTTCACTTCGACAGGCCCAGGGGCAGTATTTT	CASSQVSLRQAQGQYF
NA	NA	TRBV20-1	TRBJ2-1	TGCAGTGCTAGAAAGGGGAGCTACAATGAGCAGTTCTTC	CSARKGSYNEQFF
NA	NA	TRBV12-3/TRBV12-4	TRBJ2-5	TGTGCCAGCAGTTTAGGGGGGATGGGAGAGACCCAGTACTTC	CASSLGGMGETQYF
NA	TRBD1	TRBV28	TRBJ1-2	TGTGCCAGCAGTCGCGGACAGGGCTATGGCTACACCTTC	CASSRGQGYGYTF
few	NA	TRBV29-1	TRBJ2-5	TGCAGCGTTCCCGGGACCCCTCCGCGCCAAGAGACCCAGTACTTC	CSVPGTPPRQETQYF
few	NA	TRBV5-1	TRBJ2-6	TGCGCCAGCAGCGGGGACTCTGGGGCCAACGTCCTGACTTTC	CASSGDSGANVLTF
few	TRBD2	TRBV6-2/TRBV6-3	TRBJ2-3	TGTGCCAGTAGCGGGGCGGGCACAGATACGCAGTATTTT	CASSGAGTDTQYF
few	TRBD1	TRBV5-6	TRBJ2-5	TGTGCCAGCAGCTCACTGGACAGGGTGGAGACCCAGTACTTC	CASSSLDRVETQYF
few	TRBD2	TRBV7-9	TRBJ2-2	TGTGCCAGCAGCGAGACTAGCGCCACGCCTCCAGAGCTGTTTTTT	CASSETSATPPELFF